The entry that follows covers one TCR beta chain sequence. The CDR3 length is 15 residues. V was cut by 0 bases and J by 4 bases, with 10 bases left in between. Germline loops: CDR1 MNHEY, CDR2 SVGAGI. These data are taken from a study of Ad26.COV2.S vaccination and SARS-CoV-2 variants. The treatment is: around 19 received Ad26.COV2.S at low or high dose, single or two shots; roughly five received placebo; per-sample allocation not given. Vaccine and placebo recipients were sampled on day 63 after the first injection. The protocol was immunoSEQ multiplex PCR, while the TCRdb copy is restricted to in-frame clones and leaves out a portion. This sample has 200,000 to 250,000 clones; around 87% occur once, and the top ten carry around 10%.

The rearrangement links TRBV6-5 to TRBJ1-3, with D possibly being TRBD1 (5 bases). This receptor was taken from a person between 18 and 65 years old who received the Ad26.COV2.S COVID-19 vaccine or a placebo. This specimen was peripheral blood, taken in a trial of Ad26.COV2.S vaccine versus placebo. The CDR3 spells CASSYSGGTGNTIYF. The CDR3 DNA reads TGTGCCAGCAGTTACTCGGGGGGAACGGGAAACACCATATATTTT.